The text below deals with one T cell receptor (beta chain). Its antigen is unknown. No much larger clone exists at a distance of one base, and base qualities are not known. CDR1 LGHNA and CDR2 YNFKEQ are derived from the germline V gene. Measured from the cysteine to the phenylalanine, the CDR3 is 16 residues long. The entry retains the CDR3 DNA only, 48 bases that are in frame from base 1. Trimming costs V 3 bases and J 4 bases, and their ends lie 17 bases apart. This sample was included in a study of control samples from healthy donors and cancer patients (dated by TCRdb to 2020 to 2022). Preparation of the library involved the immunoSEQ multiplex PCR assay. TCRdb's version of the immuneACCESS table is confined to in-frame rearrangements and falls short of the full clone set. An unresolved V gene accounts for under half of the shortfall where checked; the remainder is of unknown origin. For this sample there are roughly 92,000 clones; 85% to 90% appear just once. Approximately 7.6% of the sample is held by the ten biggest clonotypes.

The clonotype comes from a woman in her fifties or sixties in good health. The chain employs TRBV4-2 and TRBJ2-3, with a tentative D gene TRBD2 over 6 matching bases. Sequencing used blood. The CDR3: CASSHGGSGKADTQYF. The nucleotide sequence reads TGTGCCAGCAGCCATGGGGGGTCCGGGAAGGCAGATACGCAGTATTTT.